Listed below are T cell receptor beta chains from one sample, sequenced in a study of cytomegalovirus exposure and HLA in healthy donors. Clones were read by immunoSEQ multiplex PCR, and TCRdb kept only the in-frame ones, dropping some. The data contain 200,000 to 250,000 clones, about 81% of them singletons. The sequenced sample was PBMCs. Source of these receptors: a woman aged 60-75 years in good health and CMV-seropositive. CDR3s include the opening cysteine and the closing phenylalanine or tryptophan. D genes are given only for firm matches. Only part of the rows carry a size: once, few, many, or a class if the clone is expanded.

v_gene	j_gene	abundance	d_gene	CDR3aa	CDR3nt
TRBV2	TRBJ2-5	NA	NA	CASTRGRQETQYF	TGTGCCAGCACAAGGGGCCGACAAGAGACCCAGTACTTC
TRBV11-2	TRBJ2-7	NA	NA	CASSLDWLRDSSYEQYF	TGTGCCAGCAGCTTAGATTGGTTGCGAGACAGCTCCTACGAGCAGTACTTC
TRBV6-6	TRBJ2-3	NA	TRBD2	CASKKTSGGGTDTQYF	TGTGCCAGCAAAAAGACTAGCGGAGGGGGGACAGATACGCAGTATTTT
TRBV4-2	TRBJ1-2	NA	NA	CASSQDLGPYGYTF	TGTGCCAGCAGCCAAGATCTGGGGCCCTATGGCTACACCTTC
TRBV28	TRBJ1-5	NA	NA	CASSLGGASNQPQHF	TGTGCCAGCAGTTTAGGGGGGGCTAGCAATCAGCCCCAGCATTTT
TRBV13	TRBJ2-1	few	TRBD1	CASSEKGQSEQFF	TGTGCCAGCAGCGAAAAGGGACAGTCTGAGCAGTTCTTC
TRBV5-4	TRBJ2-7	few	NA	CASSLDRRYEQYF	TGTGCCAGCAGCTTAGACAGACGCTACGAGCAGTACTTC
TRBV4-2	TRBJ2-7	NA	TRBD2	CASSRATGTGTSGKHYEQYF	TGTGCCAGCAGCCGAGCCACAGGGACCGGGACTAGCGGGAAACACTACGAGCAGTACTTC
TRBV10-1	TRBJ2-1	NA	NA	CASSESAGEQFF	TGCGCCAGCAGTGAGTCCGCGGGAGAGCAGTTCTTC
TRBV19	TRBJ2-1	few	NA	CASSPMASRRDSYNEQFF	TGTGCCAGTAGTCCGATGGCGAGCAGGCGAGACTCCTACAATGAGCAGTTCTTC
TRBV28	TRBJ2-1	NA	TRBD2	CASRPSGWADEQFF	TGTGCCAGTCGGCCTAGCGGGTGGGCGGATGAGCAGTTCTTC
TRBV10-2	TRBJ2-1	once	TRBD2	CASSGSGRAFESYNEQFF	TGCGCCAGCAGTGGTAGCGGGAGGGCCTTCGAGTCCTACAATGAGCAGTTCTTC
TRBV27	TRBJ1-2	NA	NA	CASSPWTENYGYTF	TGTGCCAGCAGTCCATGGACAGAGAACTATGGCTACACCTTC
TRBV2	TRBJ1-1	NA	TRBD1	CASSELTGSRTEAFF	TGTGCCAGCAGTGAATTGACAGGGTCAAGGACTGAAGCTTTCTTT
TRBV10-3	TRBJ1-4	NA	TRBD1	CAISPGQGRGSEKLFF	TGTGCCATCAGTCCGGGACAGGGAAGGGGGAGTGAAAAACTGTTTTTT
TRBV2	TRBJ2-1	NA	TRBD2	CASSRTSGGYNEQFF	TGTGCCAGCAGTCGGACTAGCGGGGGTTACAATGAGCAGTTCTTC
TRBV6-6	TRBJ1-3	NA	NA	CASSYLDSNTIYF	TGTGCCAGCAGTTACTTGGACAGCAACACCATATATTTT
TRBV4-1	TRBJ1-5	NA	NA	CASSQGQASNQPQHF	TGCGCCAGCAGCCAAGGACAGGCTAGCAATCAGCCCCAGCATTTT
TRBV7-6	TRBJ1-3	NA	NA	CASSLVRGDTVSGNTIYF	TGTGCCAGCAGCTTAGTCCGGGGGGACACCGTCTCTGGAAACACCATATATTTT
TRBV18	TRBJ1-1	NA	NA	CASSPSGRWSTEAFF	TGTGCCAGCTCACCAAGCGGCAGGTGGAGCACTGAAGCTTTCTTT
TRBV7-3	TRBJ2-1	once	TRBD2	CASSLYGTSGLPYNEQFF	TGTGCCAGCAGCTTATACGGGACTAGCGGGCTCCCCTACAATGAGCAGTTCTTC
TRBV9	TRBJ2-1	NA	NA	CASSVDGSTYNEQFF	TGTGCCAGCAGCGTAGATGGTAGCACCTACAATGAGCAGTTCTTC
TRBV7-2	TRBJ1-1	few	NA	CASSLSGTEAFF	TGTGCCAGCAGCTTGAGCGGGACAGAAGCTTTCTTT
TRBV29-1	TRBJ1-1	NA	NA	CSVEDKQILEAFF	TGCAGCGTTGAAGATAAACAGATCCTTGAAGCTTTCTTT
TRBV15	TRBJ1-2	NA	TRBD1	CATSADRGRRVYTF	TGTGCCACCAGCGCTGACAGGGGGAGGAGGGTCTACACCTTC
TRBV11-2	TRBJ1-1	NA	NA	CASSGGTEAFF	TGTGCCAGTTCGGGTGGGACTGAAGCTTTCTTT
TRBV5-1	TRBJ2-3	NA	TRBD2	CASSTDLAVSTDTQYF	TGCGCCAGCAGCACCGATCTAGCGGTTAGCACAGATACGCAGTATTTT
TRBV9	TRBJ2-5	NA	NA	CASSVDGGETQYF	TGTGCCAGCAGCGTAGACGGGGGAGAGACCCAGTACTTC
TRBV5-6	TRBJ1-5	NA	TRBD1	CASSFTGVGNQPQHF	TGTGCCAGCAGCTTCACAGGGGTAGGGAATCAGCCCCAGCATTTT
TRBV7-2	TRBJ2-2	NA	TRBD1	CASRSGQGWNTGELFF	TGTGCCAGCAGATCCGGACAGGGATGGAACACCGGGGAGCTGTTTTTT
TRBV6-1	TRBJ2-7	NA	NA	CASSEGRDKIYKQYF	TGTGCCAGCAGCGAGGGCCGGGACAAGATTTACAAGCAGTACTTC